These 18 T cell receptor beta chains share one sample of origin, sequenced in a study of persistence of HIV-infected CD4 T cells. Anti-CD3/anti-CD28 beads served as a nonspecific positive control stimulus. Sorting selected CD4+ T cells upregulating both CD40 ligand and CD69. The libraries were made with immunoSEQ version 4 in survey mode. TCRdb's copy holds only in-frame clones and misses some; the assay was immunoSEQ multiplex PCR. The table includes under 55,000 clones, about 87% detected once. The antigens of these receptors remain unknown. The sample was CD4+ T cells sorted from PBMCs after roughly 18-hour stimulation, taken from a patient who received antiretroviral therapy. These receptors originate from an adult woman with HIV who was CMV-seropositive.

This clone was recorded once. The chain links TRBV4-2 to TRBJ1-3; 9 bases are shared with TRBD1. The CDR3 sequence is 18 residues long. CDR1 and CDR2 (germline): LGHNA, YNFKEQ. V shed 1 base and J 4 bases; nucleotides not matched to a gene: 11. The CDR3 region is CASSQVGTGGSFGNTIYF. The CDR3 nucleotides are TGTGCCAGCAGCCAAGTCGGAACAGGGGGCAGTTTCGGAAACACCATATATTTT.

V gene TRBV27 combines with J gene TRBJ1-3; tentatively, D is TRBD1 (5 bases). The CDR3 has 20 amino acids. Trimming took 5 bases from V and 0 from J, leaving 26 bases between them. Per germline, CDR1 MNHEY and CDR2 SMNVEV (reference sequence). CDR3 sequence reads: CASSPGAGSDFVSSGNTIYF. The CDR3 DNA reads TGTGCCAGCAGTCCCGGTGCAGGGTCGGACTTCGTGAGCTCTGGAAACACCATATATTTT.

The genes are TRBV5-1 and TRBJ2-2, with D possibly being TRBD1 (6 bases). This CDR3 contains 14 residues. Germline lookup yields CDR1 SGHRS and CDR2 YFSETQ. V was trimmed by 4 bases and J by 8 bases, leaving 15 bases between them. Here the CDR3 DNA reads TGCGCCAGCAGCCCCCAGACAGGTTTGGGGGAGCTGTTTTTT. Amino acid sequence: CASSPQTGLGELFF.

There are a few counts of this clone. This rearrangement joins TRBV6-2 or TRBV6-3 to TRBJ1-5; TRBD1 is a possible D gene (5 bases). Trimming removed 4 bases at V and 5 bases at J, with 12 bases between. In germline, CDR1 is MNHEY, CDR2 SVGEGT. The CDR3 totals 14 residues. The CDR3 DNA sequence: TGTGCCAGCAGTTCTGGGGCAGCCTATCAGCCCCAGCATTTT. This translates into CASSSGAAYQPQHF.

The rearrangement links TRBV5-1 to TRBJ2-1, with 8 bases identical to TRBD2. The CDR3 has 15 amino acids. With V trimmed by 1 base and J by 7 bases, 7 bases remained unmatched. CDR1 SGHRS and CDR2 YFSETQ come from the germline V gene. CDR3 nucleotides: TGCGCCAGCAGCTTGTTGGACGGGGGGGCTAATGAGCAGTTCTTC. Amino acids: CASSLLDGGANEQFF.

The rearrangement uses TRBV11-3 and TRBJ2-3; D might be TRBD1 (6 bases). The CDR3 is made up of 15 amino acids. In germline, CDR1 is SGHNT, CDR2 YENEEA. With 5 bases removed from V and 2 bases from J, the gap between germline ends came to 14 bases. This CDR3 reads CASSPRRGSTDTQYF. Here the CDR3 DNA reads TGTGCCAGCAGCCCCAGAAGGGGGTCCACAGATACGCAGTATTTT.

The CDR3 is CAIRGGDRGWTDTQYF. The CDR3, as DNA: TGTGCCATCAGGGGGGGAGACAGGGGTTGGACAGATACGCAGTATTTT. The chain carries TRBV10-3 and TRBJ2-3, with TRBD1 matching 8 bases. The CDR3 contains 16 residues. The V gene's germline CDR1 is ENHRY and CDR2 SYGVKD. With V trimmed by 6 bases and J by 3 bases, 11 bases remained unmatched.

The CDR3 loop reads CASSTDRGSANVLTF. DNA of the CDR3: TGTGCCAGTAGTACGGACAGGGGAAGTGCCAACGTCCTGACTTTC. The rearrangement links TRBV19 to TRBJ2-6; 9 bases match TRBD1. This CDR3 is built from 15 residues. Per the germline V gene, CDR1 is LNHDA and CDR2 is SQIVND (reference sequence). Trimming cost V 4 bases and J 7 bases; bases outside gene matches: 5.

The chain couples TRBV5-1 to TRBJ1-6, with a possible D match to TRBD1 (5 bases). CDR3 length: 15 amino acids. Germline V gene sequence: CDR1 SGHRS, CDR2 YFSETQ. Trimming stripped 3 bases from V and 7 bases from J, with 14 bases between. The CDR3 nucleotides are TGCGCCAGCAGCTCGGTAACAGGTTCCAATTCACCCCTCCACTTT. Translating gives CASSSVTGSNSPLHF. Full variable domain (remainder filled in from reference TRBV5-1 and TRBJ1-6): KAGVTQTPRYLIKTRGQQVTLSCSPISGHRSVSWYQQTPGQGLQFLFEYFSETQRNKGNFPGRFSGRQFSNSRSEMNVSTLELGDSALYLCASSSVTGSNSPLHFGNGTRLTVT.

The rearrangement links TRBV5-4 to TRBJ2-5; D is perhaps TRBD1 or TRBD2 (6 bases each). V lost 1 base and J 3 bases, leaving 16 bases between the germline ends. The CDR3 runs 16 residues. Germline V gives CDR1 SGHNT, CDR2 YYREEE (reference sequence). The CDR3, as DNA: TGTGCCAGCAGCTTGCCGGGGGCGCGGGTCGAAGAGACCCAGTACTTC. It is translated as CASSLPGARVEETQYF.

The V call is TRBV19, the J call TRBJ1-6; D uncertain. Trimming removed 6 bases at V and 9 bases at J, with 9 bases between. Germline V gives CDR1 LNHDA, CDR2 SQIVND (reference sequence). The CDR3 runs to 12 residues. In DNA form, the CDR3 reads TGTGCCAGTAGCTACGGATTTTCACCCCTCCACTTT. The encoded protein is CASSYGFSPLHF.

V usage is TRBV18 and J usage is TRBJ1-1; 8 bases fit TRBD1. This CDR3 has 14 residues. Germline-derived CDR1 and CDR2 are KGHSH and LQKENI. V lost 5 bases to trimming and J lost 2 bases; unmatched junction nucleotides: 4. CDR3 sequence reads: CASSEGTGNTEAFF. CDR3 in DNA: TGTGCCAGCTCAGAGGGGACAGGCAACACTGAAGCTTTCTTT.

The J gene is TRBJ2-3, the V gene TRBV24-1, with D maybe TRBD1 (6 bases). The V gene lost 3 bases and the J gene lost 0 bases, with 12 bases spanning the gap. Germline values: CDR1 KGHDR, CDR2 SFDVKD. The CDR3 spans 16 residues. This CDR3 reads CATSDPGVPSTDTQYF. The CDR3, as DNA: TGTGCCACCAGTGATCCAGGGGTCCCTAGCACAGATACGCAGTATTTT.

This chain links TRBV30 with TRBJ2-5; possible D gene TRBD2, 6 bases. The CDR3 is 13 residues long. The V gene's germline CDR1 is GTSNPN and CDR2 SVGIG (reference sequence). Trimming removed 1 base from V and 4 bases from J, with 10 bases in between. CDR3 bases: TGTGCCTGGAGTGGAGGAGGGCGAGAGACCCAGTACTTC. Its protein is CAWSGGGRETQYF.

The gene calls are TRBV6-5 and TRBJ2-1; 8 nucleotides align to TRBD2. CDR3 size: 12 residues. The germline CDR1 and CDR2 sequences are MNHEY and SVGAGI. CDR3 nucleotide sequence: TGTCGAGGGCGGGGGGAATTGGATGAGCAGTTCTTC. Its translation: CRGRGELDEQFF.

This rearrangement joins TRBV7-6 to TRBJ2-1; 7 bases map to TRBD1. The germline V gene encodes CDR1 SGHVS and CDR2 FNYEAQ. The ends lost 2 bases at V and 7 bases at J; junction bases unmatched: 5. The CDR3 runs 14 residues. The CDR3 coding sequence is TGTGCCAGCAGCTTAAGAGGGGGCCTAAATGAGCAGTTCTTC. Amino acid sequence: CASSLRGGLNEQFF.

CDR3 residues: CASARSAANTGELFF. CDR3 bases: TGTGCCAGCGCCCGGTCAGCCGCGAACACCGGGGAGCTGTTTTTT. V usage is TRBV6-5 and J usage is TRBJ2-2, with D hard to call. Germline V gene sequence: CDR1 MNHEY, CDR2 SVGAGI. The CDR3 is 15 residues long. The V end lost 8 bases, the J end lost 0 bases, and 13 bases lay between the germline ends.

V usage is TRBV5-1 and J usage is TRBJ2-2; 8 bases map to TRBD1. The CDR3 consists of 14 residues. Trimming at V came to 9 bases and at J to 2 bases, leaving 6 bases not matched to a gene. Germline V CDR1 and CDR2: SGHRS, YFSETQ. CDR3 bases: TGCGCCATCCGGACAGGGATAAACACCGGGGAGCTGTTTTTT. Its translation is CAIRTGINTGELFF. The entire variable domain, with the rest obtained from reference TRBV5-1 and TRBJ2-2, is as follows: KAGVTQTPRYLIKTRGQQVTLSCSPISGHRSVSWYQQTPGQGLQFLFEYFSETQRNKGNFPGRFSGRQFSNSRSEMNVSTLELGDSALYLCAIRTGINTGELFFGEGSRLTVL.